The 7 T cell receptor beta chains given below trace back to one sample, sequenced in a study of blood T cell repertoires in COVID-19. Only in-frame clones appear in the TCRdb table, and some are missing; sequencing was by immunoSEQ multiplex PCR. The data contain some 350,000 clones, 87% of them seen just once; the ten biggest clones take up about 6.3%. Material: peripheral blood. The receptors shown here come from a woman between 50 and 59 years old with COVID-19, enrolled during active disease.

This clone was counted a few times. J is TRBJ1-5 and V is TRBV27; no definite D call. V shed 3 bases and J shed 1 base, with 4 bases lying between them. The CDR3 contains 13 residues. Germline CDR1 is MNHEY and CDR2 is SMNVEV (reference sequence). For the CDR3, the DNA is TGTGCCAGCAGTTTGGGCAGCAATCAGCCCCAGCATTTT. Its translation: CASSLGSNQPQHF.

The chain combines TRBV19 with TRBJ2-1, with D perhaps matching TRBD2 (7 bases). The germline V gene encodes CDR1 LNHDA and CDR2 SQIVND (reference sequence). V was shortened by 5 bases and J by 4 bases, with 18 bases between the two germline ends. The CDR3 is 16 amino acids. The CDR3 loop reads CASSALGGAIYNEQFF. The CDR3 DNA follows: TGTGCCAGTAGTGCCCTGGGGGGGGCCATTTACAATGAGCAGTTCTTC.

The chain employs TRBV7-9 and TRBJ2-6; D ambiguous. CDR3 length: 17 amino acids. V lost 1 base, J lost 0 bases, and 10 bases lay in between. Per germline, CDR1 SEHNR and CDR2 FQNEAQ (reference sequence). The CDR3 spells CASSLERGSSGANVLTF. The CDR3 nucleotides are TGTGCCAGCAGCTTAGAGAGAGGCAGCTCTGGGGCCAACGTCCTGACTTTC. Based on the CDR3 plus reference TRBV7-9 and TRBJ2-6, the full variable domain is DTGVSQNPRHKITKRGQNVTFRCDPISEHNRLYWYRQTLGQGPEFLTYFQNEAQLEKSRLLSDRFSAERPKGSFSTLEIQRTEQGDSAMYLCASSLERGSSGANVLTFGAGSRLTVL.

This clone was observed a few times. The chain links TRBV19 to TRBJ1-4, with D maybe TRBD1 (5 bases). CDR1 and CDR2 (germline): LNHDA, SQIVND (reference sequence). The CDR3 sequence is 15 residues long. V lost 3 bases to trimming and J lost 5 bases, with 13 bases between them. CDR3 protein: CASSISRGGNEKLFF. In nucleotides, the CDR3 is TGTGCCAGTAGTATTAGTAGGGGTGGGAATGAAAAACTGTTTTTT.

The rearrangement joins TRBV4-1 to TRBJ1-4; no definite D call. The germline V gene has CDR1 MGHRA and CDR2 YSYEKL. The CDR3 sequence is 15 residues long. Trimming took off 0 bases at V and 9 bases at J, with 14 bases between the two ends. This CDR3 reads CASSQEGARAKKLFF. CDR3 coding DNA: TGCGCCAGCAGCCAAGAAGGTGCCAGAGCGAAAAAACTGTTTTTT.

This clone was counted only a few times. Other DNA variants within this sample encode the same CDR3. CDR3 region: CAWSLAGGREQYF. For the CDR3, the DNA is TGTGCCTGGTCACTAGCGGGAGGGCGCGAGCAGTACTTC. V gene TRBV30 combines with J gene TRBJ2-7; 13 nucleotides match TRBD2. J gave up 6 bases and V 5 bases, and 4 bases lay outside the gene matches. This CDR3 has 13 residues. CDR1 and CDR2 (germline): GTSNPN, SVGIG (reference sequence).

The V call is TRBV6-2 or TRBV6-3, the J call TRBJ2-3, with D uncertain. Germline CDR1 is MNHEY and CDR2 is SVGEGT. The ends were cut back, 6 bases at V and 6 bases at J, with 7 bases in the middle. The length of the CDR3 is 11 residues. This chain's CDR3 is CASSDFDTQYF. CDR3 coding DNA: TGTGCCAGCAGCGACTTTGATACGCAGTATTTT.